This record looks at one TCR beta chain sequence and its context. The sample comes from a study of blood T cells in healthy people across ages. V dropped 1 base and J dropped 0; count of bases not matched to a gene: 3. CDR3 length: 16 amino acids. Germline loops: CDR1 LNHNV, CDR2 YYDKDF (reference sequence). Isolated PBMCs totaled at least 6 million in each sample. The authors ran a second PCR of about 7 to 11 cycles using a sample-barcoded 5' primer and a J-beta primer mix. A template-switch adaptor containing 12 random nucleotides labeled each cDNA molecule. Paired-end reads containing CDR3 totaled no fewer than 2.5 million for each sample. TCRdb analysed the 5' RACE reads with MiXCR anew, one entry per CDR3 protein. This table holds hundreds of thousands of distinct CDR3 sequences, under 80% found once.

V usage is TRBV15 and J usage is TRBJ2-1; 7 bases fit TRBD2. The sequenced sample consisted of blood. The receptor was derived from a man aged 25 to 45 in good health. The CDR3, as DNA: TGTGCCACCAGCAGAGGCGGGAGTGACTCCTACAATGAGCAGTTCTTC. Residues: CATSRGGSDSYNEQFF.